This is a list of T cell receptor beta chains from one sample in a study of T cell responses to AZD1222 COVID-19 vaccine. Generated by immunoSEQ multiplex PCR, the TCRdb table keeps only in-frame clones and is missing some. The table lists tens of thousands of clones, roughly 87% of them singletons, with around 24% in the top ten. The sequencing used peripheral blood, collected on day 0 of AZD1222 vaccination. Receptor source: an adult in good health. Each CDR3 is given with its conserved first and last residue. Each record gives: V gene, D gene, clone size, J gene, CDR3 length, CDR3 protein, CDR3 DNA. The D gene is left open where the match is weak. Size is omitted from some rows. Given values are once, few, many or a class for expanded clones.

>TRBV6-1|-|-|TRBJ2-7|13
CASSSPTRTEQYF
TGTGCCAGCAGTTCCCCGACTAGAACCGAGCAGTACTTC
>TRBV7-9|TRBD1|-|TRBJ2-6|15
CASSGQGYGANVLTF
TGTGCCAGCAGCGGACAGGGGTATGGGGCCAACGTCCTGACTTTC
>TRBV5-6|-|-|TRBJ2-3|16
CASSLGQGSLTDTQYF
TGTGCCAGCAGCTTGGGCCAGGGGAGTCTGACAGATACGCAGTATTTT
>TRBV11-1|-|few|TRBJ2-2|14
CASSPPVSTGELFF
TGTGCCAGCAGCCCTCCGGTGAGCACCGGGGAGCTGTTTTTT
>TRBV3-1/TRBV3-2|-|-|TRBJ1-3|15
CASSLRLRAGNTIYF
TGTGCCAGCAGCCTTCGTCTCAGGGCTGGAAACACCATATATTTT
>TRBV20-1|-|-|TRBJ2-7|11
CSATGRDEQYF
TGCAGTGCTACCGGACGGGATGAGCAGTACTTC
>TRBV6-2/TRBV6-3|-|-|TRBJ1-6|14
CASSYSGGGSPLHF
TGTGCCAGCAGTTACTCGGGAGGGGGATCACCCCTCCACTTT
>TRBV7-3|-|-|TRBJ1-6|24
CASSLRLCVPKGSLKSSYNSPLHF
TGTGCCAGCAGCTTAAGGCTGTGCGTTCCCAAGGGGTCCCTGAAGAGCTCCTATAATTCACCCCTCCACTTT
>TRBV7-9|-|-|TRBJ2-1|15
CASSLDTGAPNEQFF
TGTGCCAGCAGCTTAGACACGGGAGCCCCCAATGAGCAGTTCTTC
>TRBV19|TRBD1|-|TRBJ1-4|14
CASRVTGGDEKLFF
TGTGCCAGTAGAGTGACAGGGGGCGATGAAAAACTGTTTTTT
>TRBV5-6|TRBD2|-|TRBJ2-7|13
CASSRLAGVEQYF
TGTGCCAGCAGCAGACTAGCGGGGGTCGAGCAGTACTTC
>TRBV5-4|-|-|TRBJ1-1|11
CASSGDKKAVF
TGTGCCAGCAGCGGGGACAAGAAAGCAGTCTTT
>TRBV6-2/TRBV6-3|-|-|TRBJ2-7|14
CASSYMGLRYEQYF
TGTGCCAGCAGTTACATGGGGCTCCGATACGAGCAGTACTTC
>TRBV7-9|-|few|TRBJ1-6|14
CASSWGSYNSPLHF
TGTGCCAGCAGCTGGGGCTCCTATAATTCACCCCTCCACTTT
>TRBV28|-|-|TRBJ1-6|15
CASSSGAGLNSPLHF
TGTGCCAGCAGTTCCGGGGCAGGTCTTAATTCACCCCTCCACTTT
>TRBV19|-|-|TRBJ1-3|15
CASVRDTRSGNTIYF
TGTGCCAGTGTACGGGACACTCGCTCTGGAAACACCATATATTTT
>TRBV23-1|-|-|TRBJ1-2|18
CASSQYQGRPTPNYGYTF
TGCGCCAGCAGTCAATACCAGGGGCGACCTACTCCGAACTATGGCTACACCTTC
>TRBV7-9|TRBD1|few|TRBJ1-1|16
CASSLRQGTMNTEAFF
TGTGCCAGCAGCTTAAGACAGGGGACGATGAACACTGAAGCTTTCTTT
>TRBV6-2/TRBV6-3|-|-|TRBJ2-7|14
CASSYQDSSYEQYF
TGTGCCAGCAGTTACCAGGACAGCTCCTACGAGCAGTACTTC
>TRBV15|-|-|TRBJ2-6|16
CATSRDFLSGANVLTF
TGTGCCACCAGCAGAGATTTTTTGTCTGGGGCCAACGTCCTGACTTTC
>TRBV13|TRBD2|-|TRBJ2-4|17
CASSLGSGAPAKNIQYF
TGTGCCAGCAGCTTGGGGAGCGGGGCCCCAGCCAAAAACATTCAGTACTTC
>TRBV5-1|-|-|TRBJ2-7|13
CASSPTQDYEQYF
TGCGCCAGCAGCCCCACCCAAGACTACGAGCAGTACTTC
>TRBV9|TRBD2|-|TRBJ2-2|16
CASDLTSGGPGGELFF
TGTGCCAGCGACCTAACTAGCGGGGGCCCGGGCGGGGAGCTGTTTTTT